This TCR beta chain came from a study of blood T cell repertoires in COVID-19. TCRdb's table, derived via immunoSEQ multiplex PCR, lists solely in-frame clones and lacks some. The table shows tens of thousands of clones, with around four fifths occurring only once. Trimming pared 1 base from V and 0 bases from J, leaving 7 bases between. CDR3 length: 15 residues. CDR1 and CDR2 (germline): SGHVS, FNYEAQ. The chain is built from TRBV7-6 and TRBJ1-3; D is unclear. This clonotype was obtained from a human donor in a cohort sampled during active COVID-19. The sample taken for sequencing was peripheral blood. The CDR3 DNA reads as TGTGCCAGCAGCTTAGACGTCTACTCTGGAAACACCATATATTTT. This gives the protein CASSLDVYSGNTIYF.